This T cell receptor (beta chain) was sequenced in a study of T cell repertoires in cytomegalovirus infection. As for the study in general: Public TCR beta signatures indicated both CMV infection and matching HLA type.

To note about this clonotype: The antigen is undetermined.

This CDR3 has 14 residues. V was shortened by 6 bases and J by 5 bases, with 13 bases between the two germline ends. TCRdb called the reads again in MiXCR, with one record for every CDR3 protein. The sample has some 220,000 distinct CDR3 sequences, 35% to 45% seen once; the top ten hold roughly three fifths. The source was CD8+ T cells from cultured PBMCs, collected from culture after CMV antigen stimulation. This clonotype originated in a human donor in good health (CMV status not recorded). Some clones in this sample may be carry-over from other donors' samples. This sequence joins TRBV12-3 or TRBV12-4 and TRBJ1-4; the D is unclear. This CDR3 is CASRPGPPNEKLFF. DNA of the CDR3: TGTGCCAGCAGACCCGGGCCGCCGAATGAAAAACTGTTTTTT.